This T cell receptor (beta chain) came from a study of cytomegalovirus exposure and HLA in healthy donors. PCR involved 60 Vbeta and 13 Jbeta primers. Some clones are missing from TCRdb's copy, which holds only in-frame ones; the method was immunoSEQ multiplex PCR. The sample has 150,000 to 200,000 clones, around four fifths seen once. CDR1 is SGDLS, CDR2 YYNGEE, per germline. V was pared by 4 bases and J by 9 bases, with 25 bases between. The CDR3 has 16 residues. The sequence derives from a female donor in good health and CMV-seronegative. Sequencing used PBMCs. This sequence joins TRBV9 and TRBJ2-5; a possible D gene is TRBD2 (5 bases). CDR3 in DNA: TGTGCCAGCAGCCCCCGATGGCAAACGAATAAGAGGGCCCAGTACTTC. Translated: CASSPRWQTNKRAQYF.